These 5 T cell receptor beta chains were sequenced from one sample in a study of blood T cell repertoires in COVID-19. Only in-frame clones appear in the TCRdb table, and some are missing; sequencing was by immunoSEQ multiplex PCR. Of 250,000 or so clones listed, around 90% are singletons. The sequenced sample consisted of PBMCs or T cells enriched from blood (not recorded which). The receptors derive from a woman younger than 45 with acute COVID-19.

The chain joins TRBV5-5 to TRBJ1-5; D perhaps matches TRBD1 (5 bases). The CDR3 consists of 17 residues. The V end was cut by 4 bases, the J end by 1 base, with 18 bases between. Germline CDR1 SGHKS, CDR2 YYEKEE (reference sequence). CDR3 protein: CASSLRQPPSSNQPQHF. CDR3 in DNA: TGTGCCAGCAGCCTTCGACAGCCTCCGTCGAGCAATCAGCCCCAGCATTTT.

V gene TRBV9 combines with J gene TRBJ2-7, with 7 bases aligning to TRBD2. V lost 0 bases and J lost 3; bases outside the gene matches: 3. The germline V gene has CDR1 SGDLS and CDR2 YYNGEE. The CDR3 extends over 14 amino acids. The CDR3 loop is CASSVASGNYEQYF. In nucleotides, the CDR3 is TGTGCCAGCAGCGTAGCTAGCGGAAACTACGAGCAGTACTTC.

V and J are TRBV7-2 and TRBJ1-3; weak D call: TRBD1 (6 bases). The CDR3 is made up of 14 amino acids. Germline loops: CDR1 SGHTA, CDR2 FQGNSA. Trimming cost V 5 bases and J 5 bases, with 13 bases left between them. The CDR3 protein is CASSPEGGRNTIYF. The CDR3 bases are TGTGCCAGCAGCCCCGAGGGGGGGAGAAACACCATATATTTT. The full variable domain, rest sourced from reference TRBV7-2 and TRBJ1-3, is GAGVSQSPSNKVTEKGKDVELRCDPISGHTALYWYRQSLGQGLEFLIYFQGNSAPDKSGLPSDRFSAERTGGSVSTLTIQRTQQEDSAVYLCASSPEGGRNTIYFGEGSWLTVV.

This chain connects TRBV9 to TRBJ1-1, with 7 bases aligning to TRBD1. This CDR3 has 13 amino acids. CDR1 is SGDLS, CDR2 YYNGEE, per germline. J gave up 3 bases and V 3 bases, and 2 bases lay outside the gene matches. CDR3 coding DNA: TGTGCCAGCAGCGGACAGGGTTACACTGAAGCTTTCTTT. Translating it yields CASSGQGYTEAFF.

V usage is TRBV4-3 and J usage is TRBJ2-7; D ambiguous. CDR1 is LGHNA and CDR2 is YSLEER in the germline V gene. The length of the CDR3 is 14 residues. V lost 4 bases and J lost 0, with 10 bases in between. The CDR3: CASSPSIPSYEQYF. In nucleotides, the CDR3 is TGCGCCAGCAGCCCCTCTATCCCCTCCTACGAGCAGTACTTC.